These 13 T cell receptor beta chains share one sample of origin, sequenced in a study of T cells in localized non-small cell lung cancer. Sequencing was performed with immunoSEQ multiplex PCR; in TCRdb, only in-frame clones are kept and a portion is missing. The table records over a thousand clones, approximately 27% of them present only once. The sequenced sample was normal lung tissue next to the tumor, obtained before any cancer treatment. All receptors come from a male donor aged 60 or older with stage II lung adenocarcinoma.

The CDR3 region is CASSPWEPKSGTARGEEAFF. The CDR3 DNA is TGTGCCAGCAGCCCCTGGGAGCCGAAAAGCGGGACCGCCCGAGGGGAGGAAGCTTTCTTT. The chain couples TRBV28 to TRBJ1-1, with a tentative D call TRBD1 (5 bases). V was clipped by 6 bases and J by 8 bases, with 37 bases between them. This CDR3 region has 20 residues. Germline V gene lookup returns CDR1 MDHEN and CDR2 SYDVKM.

This clone was detected only once. V gene TRBV29-1 combines with J gene TRBJ2-2; TRBD1 aligns across 8 bases. CDR3 length: 12 residues. The junction had 2 bases not matched to a gene; V was cut back by 7 bases and J by 4 bases. The germline V gene has CDR1 SQVTM and CDR2 ANQGSEA. The CDR3 DNA is TGCAGCGGGCAGGGGGCCACCGGGGAGCTGTTTTTT. This encodes CSGQGATGELFF.

By sample fraction, this clone is large. The chain employs TRBV9 and TRBJ1-5; D gene ambiguous. The CDR3 runs to 15 residues. Germline V lookup: CDR1 SGDLS, CDR2 YYNGEE. V was cut by 4 bases and J by 3 bases, with 14 bases left in between. The CDR3 loop reads CASSPPSTNNQPQHF. In DNA form, the CDR3 reads TGTGCCAGCAGCCCACCTTCCACGAACAATCAGCCCCAGCATTTT.

The V call is TRBV28, the J call TRBJ1-2; D is ambiguous. Trimming shortened V by 9 bases and J by 5 bases, and 13 bases separated the two germline ends. The CDR3 totals 12 residues. The germline V gene has CDR1 MDHEN and CDR2 SYDVKM. The CDR3 nucleotides read TGTGCCAGTCTGACCCCTCCATATGGCTACACCTTC. Translated: CASLTPPYGYTF.

In its sample, this clone was seen a few times. CDR3 in amino acids: CATSRGRGLLREQYF. The CDR3 DNA reads TGTGCCACCAGCAGGGGAAGGGGGCTTTTGAGGGAGCAGTACTTC. The rearrangement joins TRBV15 to TRBJ2-7; the match to TRBD1 covers 7 bases. This CDR3 is 15 amino acids long. The germline CDR1 and CDR2 sequences are LNHNV and YYDKDF (reference sequence). Trimming at V came to 3 bases and at J to 7 bases, leaving 12 bases not matched to a gene.

This clone showed up just a few times. V gene TRBV6-8 combines with J gene TRBJ1-5; D not certain. V lost 0 bases and J lost 2, with 8 bases in between. The V gene's germline CDR1 is MNHGY and CDR2 SAAAGT. CDR3 length: 15 amino acids. In DNA, the CDR3 is TGTGCCAGCAGTTACTCAATCGGACGCAATCAGCCCCAGCATTTT. It specifies CASSYSIGRNQPQHF.

The chain has TRBV6-1 and TRBJ1-1; D not resolved. The germline gives CDR1 MNHNS, CDR2 SASEGT. This CDR3 spans 15 amino acids. With 2 bases removed from V and 6 bases from J, the gap between germline ends came to 16 bases. This CDR3 is CASSEIRAGGSEAFF. CDR3 sequence (DNA): TGTGCCAGCAGTGAAATCCGGGCAGGCGGATCTGAAGCTTTCTTT.

This clone was detected only a few times. The V call is TRBV1, the J call TRBJ2-6; TRBD1 is taken as the D call from the table, unchecked against the DNA. TRBV1 is a known pseudogene. The CDR3 totals 18 residues. CDR3 loop: CASSQGGQGATGANVLTF. As DNA, the CDR3 is TGCGCCAGCAGCCAAGGGGGACAGGGGGCAACTGGGGCCAACGTCCTGACTTTC.

The J gene is TRBJ1-1, the V gene TRBV18; 10 nucleotides match TRBD1. The germline V gene has CDR1 KGHSH and CDR2 LQKENI. V lost 2 bases to trimming and J lost 7 bases; unmatched junction nucleotides: 7. The CDR3 covers 15 residues. This CDR3 is CASSPILGTGVEAFF. CDR3 in DNA: TGTGCCAGCTCACCAATTCTTGGGACAGGGGTTGAAGCTTTCTTT.

This clone showed up just a few times. The genes are TRBV9 and TRBJ2-7; 10 bases align to TRBD1. Germline CDR1 is SGDLS and CDR2 is YYNGEE. The CDR3 has 14 residues. Trimming removed 4 bases from V and 3 bases from J; junction bases left unmatched: 4. In nucleotides, the CDR3 is TGTGCCAGCAGCCCGGGACAGGGGTACTACGAGCAGTACTTC. As protein: CASSPGQGYYEQYF.

This clone turned up a few times. V is TRBV19 and J is TRBJ1-1; a possible D gene is TRBD1 (6 bases). The V and J ends lost 2 bases and 6 bases respectively, with 10 bases between them. Germline CDR1 reads LNHDA; CDR2 reads SQIVND (reference sequence). This CDR3 has 13 residues. The CDR3 sequence: CASSIKAGAEAFF. The CDR3 nucleotides are TGTGCCAGTAGTATAAAGGCAGGGGCTGAAGCTTTCTTT.

This clone came up a few times. The chain joins TRBV11-3 to TRBJ1-1; a possible D gene is TRBD1 (5 bases). Trimming left V 3 bases short and J 0 bases short, with 14 bases between. This CDR3 is built from 16 residues. The germline gives CDR1 SGHNT, CDR2 YENEEA. The CDR3 DNA reads TGTGCCAGCAGCTTGGGGGTGCCTCAAATGAACACTGAAGCTTTCTTT. This translates into CASSLGVPQMNTEAFF.

This clone was counted a few times. The rearrangement uses TRBV6-9 and TRBJ2-1, with 7 bases identical to TRBD2. This CDR3 has 17 residues. Germline V gives CDR1 MNHGY, CDR2 SVAAGI. V lost 4 bases and J lost 4; bases outside the gene matches: 13. The CDR3 is CASSSNQAGRAYNEQFF. As DNA, the CDR3 is TGTGCCAGCAGTTCAAATCAAGCGGGACGCGCTTACAATGAGCAGTTCTTC.